The 18 T cell receptor beta chains given below trace back to one sample, sequenced in a study of early T cells in non-severe SARS-CoV-2 infection. From the 5' RACE reads, TCRdb called clonotypes with MiXCR, one entry per CDR3 protein. The table includes under 45,000 distinct CDR3 sequences, approximately 5.9% detected once. The sequencing here drew on whole blood, taken at baseline. These receptors originate from an adult who was a healthcare worker with PCR-confirmed SARS-CoV-2 infection or an uninfected control (not recorded which).

This clonotype was observed at least ten times. The rearrangement uses TRBV6-2 or TRBV6-3 and TRBJ2-7; D is unresolved. V was clipped by 7 bases and J by 5 bases, with 21 bases between them. Per germline, CDR1 MNHEY and CDR2 SVGEGT. The CDR3 runs to 15 residues. CDR3 DNA: TGTGCCAGCAATCGGTCCCCGGAAGAAGGAAACGAGCAGTACTTC. Translation gives CASNRSPEEGNEQYF.

This clonotype has a count of ten or more. This chain links TRBV18 with TRBJ2-7; a possible D gene is TRBD2 (6 bases). The CDR3 consists of 15 residues. Germline V gene lookup returns CDR1 KGHSH and CDR2 LQKENI. Trimming took 1 base from V and 1 from J, leaving 11 bases between them. Written as DNA, the CDR3 is TGTGCCAGCTCACCACGGGGGACTTCATCCTACGAGCAGTACGTC. It translates to CASSPRGTSSYEQYV.

This clonotype has ten or more counts. The V gene is TRBV10-3, the J gene TRBJ1-2; D remains unclear. CDR1 and CDR2 (germline): ENHRY, SYGVKD. The ends were cut back, 3 bases at V and 0 bases at J, with 11 bases in the middle. CDR3 size: 15 residues. CDR3 nucleotide sequence: TGTGCCATCAGTGACATCCTTACTTCTAACTATGGCTACACCTTC. This gives the protein CAISDILTSNYGYTF.

This clonotype was counted many times. This chain links TRBV5-4 with TRBJ2-1; 14 positions agree with TRBD2. V trimming: 3 bases; J trimming: 9 bases; junction bases outside the gene matches: 11. The CDR3 length is 17 residues. Germline V gene sequence: CDR1 SGHNT, CDR2 YYREEE (reference sequence). CDR3: CASSSRGGLAGAIEQFF. The CDR3 DNA follows: TGTGCCAGCAGCTCCCGGGGGGGACTAGCGGGAGCTATTGAGCAGTTCTTC. The full variable domain, with the rest looked up from reference TRBV5-4 and TRBJ2-1, is ETGVTQSPTHLIKTRGQQVTLRCSSQSGHNTVSWYQQALGQGPQFIFQYYREEENGRGNFPPRFSGLQFPNYSSELNVNALELDDSALYLCASSSRGGLAGAIEQFFGPGTRLTVL.

At least ten counts were recorded for this clonotype. The rearrangement uses TRBV27 and TRBJ1-1; 10 nucleotides match TRBD1. The CDR3 extends over 15 amino acids. Germline loops: CDR1 MNHEY, CDR2 SMNVEV (reference sequence). The junction had 10 bases not matched to a gene; V was cut back by 6 bases and J by 6 bases. The CDR3 coding sequence is TGTGCCAGCAGCCGTAAGACAGGGGGCCTGGCTGAAGCTTTCTTT. Amino acid sequence: CASSRKTGGLAEAFF.

This chain connects TRBV7-2 to TRBJ2-3; D not resolved. Germline assignment: CDR1 SGHTA and CDR2 FQGNSA. V was shortened by 2 bases and J by 4 bases, with 13 bases between the two germline ends. The CDR3 has 15 amino acids. CDR3 region: CASSLSLPGPDTQYF. DNA of the CDR3: TGTGCCAGCAGCTTATCACTTCCCGGGCCAGATACGCAGTATTTT.

This clonotype was counted many times. The chain employs TRBV7-9 and TRBJ1-2, with D unresolved. V gave up 4 bases and J gave up 5 bases, with 17 bases separating them. The germline V gene has CDR1 SEHNR and CDR2 FQNEAQ (reference sequence). This CDR3 is built from 15 residues. CDR3 protein: CASSSGGSLGYGYTF. CDR3 coding DNA: TGTGCCAGCAGCTCCGGTGGCTCATTAGGGTATGGCTACACCTTC.

This clonotype was detected ten times or more. The chain carries TRBV5-5 and TRBJ1-4, with TRBD1 identical over 7 bases. CDR1 and CDR2 (germline): SGHKS, YYEKEE (reference sequence). J was trimmed by 7 bases and V by 4 bases; bases with no gene match: 10. This CDR3 has 15 amino acids. The CDR3 nucleotides are TGTGCCAGCAGCCCCCAGACAGGGTCTTTTGAAAAACTGTTTTTT. This translates into CASSPQTGSFEKLFF.

There are many counts of this clonotype. The chain couples TRBV19 to TRBJ2-1, with 12 bases matching TRBD2. Per the germline V gene, CDR1 is LNHDA and CDR2 is SQIVND (reference sequence). The CDR3 covers 21 residues. V was clipped by 6 bases and J by 0 bases; unmatched bases: 18. CDR3 in DNA: TGTGCCAGTAGACGGACTAGCGGGACCTCCCAGGGACTTAGCTCCTACAATGAGCAGTTCTTC. It yields the protein CASRRTSGTSQGLSSYNEQFF.

The chain is built from TRBV11-2 and TRBJ2-4, with 16 bases matching TRBD2. V lost 7 bases, J lost 8 bases, and 8 bases stayed unmatched. CDR3 length equals 16 residues. Per germline, CDR1 SGHAT and CDR2 FQNNGV. The CDR3 is CASMGLAGGWRDIQYF. The DNA for the CDR3 is TGTGCCAGCATGGGACTAGCGGGAGGGTGGAGAGACATTCAGTACTTC.

This clonotype has at least ten counts. The genes are TRBV4-1 and TRBJ2-1; 12 positions agree with TRBD2. Germline V gene lookup returns CDR1 MGHRA and CDR2 YSYEKL. With 1 base clipped from V and 2 bases from J, the junction kept 3 bases outside the gene matches. This CDR3 region has 17 residues. CDR3 DNA: TGCGCCAGCAGCCAAGGGCCTAGCGGGGGGGCCTACAATGAGCAGTTCTTC. This sequence encodes CASSQGPSGGAYNEQFF.

Many counts were recorded for this clonotype. The chain uses TRBV20-1 and TRBJ1-4; tentatively, D is TRBD1 (5 bases). V lost 6 bases and J 8 bases, leaving 16 bases between the germline ends. The CDR3 covers 13 residues. CDR1 and CDR2 (germline): DFQATT, SNEGSKA (reference sequence). The CDR3 is CSAKRGGAEKLFF. The CDR3 nucleotides read TGCAGTGCCAAAAGGGGAGGGGCGGAAAAACTGTTTTTT.

This clonotype was recorded many times. The chain links TRBV19 to TRBJ1-6, with no clear D. V lost 3 bases to trimming and J lost 5 bases, with 17 bases between them. This CDR3 region has 17 residues. Looked up from germline, CDR1 is LNHDA and CDR2 is SQIVND (reference sequence). In nucleotides, the CDR3 is TGTGCCAGTAGTATGAGGGCCAGACACCGAGATAATTCACCCCTCCACTTT. It specifies CASSMRARHRDNSPLHF.

In this sample, this clonotype turned up many times. The chain carries TRBV3-1 and TRBJ1-1, with no clear D. The germline V gene has CDR1 LGHDT and CDR2 YNNKEL (reference sequence). V was trimmed by 3 bases and J by 5 bases, leaving 10 bases between them. The CDR3 runs 13 residues. The CDR3 sequence is CASSHRRATEAFF. The CDR3 region has the DNA TGTGCCAGCAGCCACCGTAGAGCTACTGAAGCTTTCTTT. Together with reference TRBV3-1 and TRBJ1-1, the CDR3 gives the full variable domain: DTAVSQTPKYLVTQMGNDKSIKCEQNLGHDTMYWYKQDSKKFLKIMFSYNNKELIINETVPNRFSPKSPDKAHLNLHINSLELGDSAVYFCASSHRRATEAFFGQGTRLTVV.

This clonotype has at least ten counts. The V gene is TRBV10-3, the J gene TRBJ2-1; D not certain. This CDR3 spans 13 amino acids. Germline loops: CDR1 ENHRY, CDR2 SYGVKD. V was trimmed by 5 bases and J by 6 bases, leaving 11 bases between them. The CDR3 DNA follows: TGTGCCATCAGTCAAATCCAACTCAATGAGCAGTTCTTC. It yields the protein CAISQIQLNEQFF.

At least ten counts were recorded for this clonotype. J is TRBJ2-5 and V is TRBV25-1, with 8 bases that match TRBD1. The CDR3 is 13 residues long. Losses at the gene ends were 3 bases for V and 5 bases for J; bases not matched to a gene: 2. CDR1 is MGHDK, CDR2 SYGVNS, per germline. For the CDR3, the DNA is TGTGCCAGCAGTGACAGGGGGCGTGAGACCCAGTACTTC. It specifies CASSDRGRETQYF.

In its sample, this clonotype was seen many times. The chain recombines TRBV20-1 with TRBJ1-1, with 10 bases aligning to TRBD1. Germline V gene lookup returns CDR1 DFQATT and CDR2 SNEGSKA (reference sequence). Germline trimming cut 5 bases from V and 0 bases from J; bases unmatched to any gene: 12. The CDR3 runs to 17 residues. The CDR3 nucleotides are TGCAGTGCTCGAACAACCGGGACAGGGGTTATGAACACTGAAGCTTTCTTT. Translation gives CSARTTGTGVMNTEAFF.

This clonotype has ten or more counts. This sequence joins TRBV10-3 and TRBJ1-5, with a tentative D call TRBD1 (6 bases). The CDR3 is 17 amino acids. Germline CDR1 is ENHRY and CDR2 is SYGVKD. V was shortened by 2 bases and J by 2 bases, with 16 bases between the two germline ends. CDR3 residues: CAISEPLGQGGNQPQHF. For the CDR3, the DNA is TGTGCCATCAGTGAGCCCTTGGGACAAGGTGGCAATCAGCCCCAGCATTTT.